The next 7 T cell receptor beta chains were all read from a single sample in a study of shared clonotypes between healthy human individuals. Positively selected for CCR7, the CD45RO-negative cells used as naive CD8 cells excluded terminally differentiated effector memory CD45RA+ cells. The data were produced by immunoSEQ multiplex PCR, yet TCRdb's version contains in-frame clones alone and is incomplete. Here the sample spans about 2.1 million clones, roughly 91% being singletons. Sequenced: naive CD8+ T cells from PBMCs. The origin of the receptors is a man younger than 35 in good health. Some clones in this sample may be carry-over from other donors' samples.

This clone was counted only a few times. The CDR3 region has the DNA TGTGCCAGCAGCTTAGGCTTCGGGCGGGAAGGTTACGAGCAGTACTTC. Its protein product is CASSLGFGREGYEQYF. This chain joins TRBV7-9 and TRBJ2-7; D may be TRBD2 (6 bases). V was cut by 1 base and J by 4 bases, with 17 bases left in between. CDR1 and CDR2 (germline): SEHNR, FQNEAQ (reference sequence). The CDR3 totals 16 residues.

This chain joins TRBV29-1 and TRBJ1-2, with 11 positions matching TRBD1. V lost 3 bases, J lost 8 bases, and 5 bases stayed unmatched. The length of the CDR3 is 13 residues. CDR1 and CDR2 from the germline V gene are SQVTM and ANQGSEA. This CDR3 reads CSVDGQGARGYTF. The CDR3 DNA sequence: TGCAGCGTTGACGGACAGGGGGCTCGGGGCTACACCTTC.

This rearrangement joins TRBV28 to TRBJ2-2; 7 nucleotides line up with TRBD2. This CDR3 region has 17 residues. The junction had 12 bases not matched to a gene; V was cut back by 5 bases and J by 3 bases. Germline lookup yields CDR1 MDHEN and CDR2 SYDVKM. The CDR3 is CASSPLGLGRDTGELFF. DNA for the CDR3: TGTGCCAGCAGTCCCCTCGGGTTAGGGAGGGACACCGGGGAGCTGTTTTTT.

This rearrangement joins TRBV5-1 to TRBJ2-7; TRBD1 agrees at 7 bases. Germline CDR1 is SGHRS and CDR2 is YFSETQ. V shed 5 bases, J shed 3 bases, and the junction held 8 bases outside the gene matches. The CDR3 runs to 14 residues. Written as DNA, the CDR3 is TGCGCCAGCAGTTTGCGGCAGGGGGACTACGAGCAGTACTTC. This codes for CASSLRQGDYEQYF.

The CDR3 sequence: CASSLERGSNTEAFF. In DNA, the CDR3 is TGTGCCAGCAGTTTAGAGCGGGGCTCGAACACTGAAGCTTTCTTT. The chain joins TRBV28 to TRBJ1-1, with D tentatively TRBD1 (5 bases). Germline CDR1 reads MDHEN; CDR2 reads SYDVKM. Trimming shortened V by 2 bases and J by 1 base, and 11 bases separated the two germline ends. This CDR3 spans 15 amino acids. Drawing the rest from reference TRBV28 and TRBJ1-1, the complete variable domain is DVKVTQSSRYLVKRTGEKVFLECVQDMDHENMFWYRQDPGLGLRLIYFSYDVKMKEKGDIPEGYSVSREKKERFSLILESASTNQTSMYLCASSLERGSNTEAFFGQGTRLTVV.

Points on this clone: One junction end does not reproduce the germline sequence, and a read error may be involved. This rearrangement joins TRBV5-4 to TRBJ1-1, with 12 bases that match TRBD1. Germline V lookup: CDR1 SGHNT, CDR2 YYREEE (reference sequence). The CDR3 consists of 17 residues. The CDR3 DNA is TGTGCCAGCACCTTGGTGGGGACAGGGGGCGGGGGTCCTGAAGCTTTCTTT. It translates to CASTLVGTGGGGPEAFF.

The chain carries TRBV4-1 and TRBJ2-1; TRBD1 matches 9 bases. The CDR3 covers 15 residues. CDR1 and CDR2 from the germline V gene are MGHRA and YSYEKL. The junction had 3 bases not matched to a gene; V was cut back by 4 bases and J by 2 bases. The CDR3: CASSLRQGAYNEQFF. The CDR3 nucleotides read TGCGCCAGCAGCCTCAGACAGGGGGCCTACAATGAGCAGTTCTTC.